The rows below give T cell receptor beta chains drawn from one sample of a study of blood T cell repertoires in COVID-19. This table comes from immunoSEQ multiplex PCR, and its TCRdb copy is limited to in-frame clones, with some not included. Of 200,000 to 250,000 clones listed, approximately 90% were seen once; the top ten hold approximately 2.4%. The sequenced sample consisted of peripheral blood. These receptors all stem from a man younger than 40 with COVID-19, enrolled during active disease. The CDR3 runs from the conserved cysteine through the conserved F or W. Each record gives: CDR3 DNA, CDR3 protein, CDR3 length, D gene, clone size, V gene, J gene. The D gene is left open where the match is weak. A clone size is listed for some rows: how often the clone was seen (once, few, many), or a class if it is expanded.

CDR3 DNA: TGTGCCAGCAGATGGACAGGGGGCTTCTCGTACGAGCAGTACTTC; CDR3 protein: CASRWTGGFSYEQYF; CDR3 length: 15; D gene: TRBD1; clone size: -; V gene: TRBV7-9; J gene: TRBJ2-7
CDR3 DNA: TGTGCCAGCAGTGAAAGGGGGGGTGGAAACACCATATATTTT; CDR3 protein: CASSERGGGNTIYF; CDR3 length: 14; D gene: -; clone size: once; V gene: TRBV2; J gene: TRBJ1-3
CDR3 DNA: TGTGCCAGTAGTTCCCCCCAGCGGGGGTACGAGCAGTACTTC; CDR3 protein: CASSSPQRGYEQYF; CDR3 length: 14; D gene: TRBD2; clone size: once; V gene: TRBV19; J gene: TRBJ2-7
CDR3 DNA: TGTGCCTGGAGTTCGACAGGGCACTATGGCTACACCTTC; CDR3 protein: CAWSSTGHYGYTF; CDR3 length: 13; D gene: TRBD1; clone size: -; V gene: TRBV30; J gene: TRBJ1-2
CDR3 DNA: TGTGCCAGCAGCTCAGGGGGACACACTGAAGCTTTCTTT; CDR3 protein: CASSSGGHTEAFF; CDR3 length: 13; D gene: TRBD1; clone size: -; V gene: TRBV5-6; J gene: TRBJ1-1
CDR3 DNA: TGTGCCAGCAGTCAGGGGACCAAGTACGAGACCCAGTACTTC; CDR3 protein: CASSQGTKYETQYF; CDR3 length: 14; D gene: -; clone size: -; V gene: TRBV27; J gene: TRBJ2-5
CDR3 DNA: TGTGCCAGCAGTTATCGCAGACAGAATGAAAAACTGTTTTTT; CDR3 protein: CASSYRRQNEKLFF; CDR3 length: 14; D gene: -; clone size: -; V gene: TRBV6-2/TRBV6-3; J gene: TRBJ1-4
CDR3 DNA: TGTGCCAGCAGCCCCGACAGGGGTCGGAATGAGCAGTTCTTC; CDR3 protein: CASSPDRGRNEQFF; CDR3 length: 14; D gene: TRBD1; clone size: -; V gene: TRBV7-3; J gene: TRBJ2-1
CDR3 DNA: TGTGCCAGCAGTCCGCGGACTAGCGGGGCAGATACGCAGTATTTT; CDR3 protein: CASSPRTSGADTQYF; CDR3 length: 15; D gene: TRBD2; clone size: once; V gene: TRBV27; J gene: TRBJ2-3
CDR3 DNA: TGTGCCAGCAGCGCAGACAGGGCAAGTTGGTATGGCTACACCTTC; CDR3 protein: CASSADRASWYGYTF; CDR3 length: 15; D gene: TRBD1; clone size: once; V gene: TRBV7-9; J gene: TRBJ1-2
CDR3 DNA: TGTGCCTGGAGTGTAACAGGGAGTCATGGCTACACCTTC; CDR3 protein: CAWSVTGSHGYTF; CDR3 length: 13; D gene: -; clone size: -; V gene: TRBV30; J gene: TRBJ1-2
CDR3 DNA: TGTGCCAGCAGTGAAAACACAGGGGGCTTCTACGAGCAGTACTTC; CDR3 protein: CASSENTGGFYEQYF; CDR3 length: 15; D gene: TRBD1; clone size: -; V gene: TRBV2; J gene: TRBJ2-7
CDR3 DNA: TGCGCCAGCAGCTTGGTACTAGCGGGAAACAATGAGCAGTTCTTC; CDR3 protein: CASSLVLAGNNEQFF; CDR3 length: 15; D gene: TRBD2; clone size: once; V gene: TRBV5-1; J gene: TRBJ2-1
CDR3 DNA: TGTGCCAGCAGTTACGGGGGCAGGGCCGGCTACGAGCAGTACTTC; CDR3 protein: CASSYGGRAGYEQYF; CDR3 length: 15; D gene: -; clone size: -; V gene: TRBV6-6; J gene: TRBJ2-7
CDR3 DNA: TGTGCCAGCAGTTACCAGGGGTTCTCCTACGAGCAGTACTTC; CDR3 protein: CASSYQGFSYEQYF; CDR3 length: 14; D gene: -; clone size: -; V gene: TRBV6-2/TRBV6-3; J gene: TRBJ2-7
CDR3 DNA: -; CDR3 protein: CASSFGTGASLTF; CDR3 length: 13; D gene: -; clone size: -; V gene: TRBV11-3; J gene: TRBJ1-2
CDR3 DNA: TGCGCCAGCAGCTTGGCGGCAGGGGGCGGGAACACCGGGGAGCTGTTTTTT; CDR3 protein: CASSLAAGGGNTGELFF; CDR3 length: 17; D gene: TRBD1; clone size: once; V gene: TRBV5-1; J gene: TRBJ2-2
CDR3 DNA: TGTGCCAGCAGCTTACCCAGGACAGGGTGGACAGATACGCAGTATTTT; CDR3 protein: CASSLPRTGWTDTQYF; CDR3 length: 16; D gene: TRBD1; clone size: once; V gene: TRBV7-9; J gene: TRBJ2-3
CDR3 DNA: TGCAGCGGAGCGGCGGGGGTTGGAGATACGCAGTATTTT; CDR3 protein: CSGAAGVGDTQYF; CDR3 length: 13; D gene: TRBD2; clone size: -; V gene: TRBV29-1; J gene: TRBJ2-3
CDR3 DNA: TGTGCCAGCAGCTTCAGGGATGGCTACGAGCAGTACTTC; CDR3 protein: CASSFRDGYEQYF; CDR3 length: 13; D gene: -; clone size: -; V gene: TRBV11-3; J gene: TRBJ2-7
CDR3 DNA: TGCGCCAGCAGCCGTAGTACAGGGGGCGCGGGAGGGGCCGGGGAGCTGTTTTTT; CDR3 protein: CASSRSTGGAGGAGELFF; CDR3 length: 18; D gene: -; clone size: -; V gene: TRBV4-3; J gene: TRBJ2-2
CDR3 DNA: TGTGCCAGCAGTTACATAGCGGGAGTAGGAACCGGGGAGCTGTTTTTT; CDR3 protein: CASSYIAGVGTGELFF; CDR3 length: 16; D gene: TRBD2; clone size: -; V gene: TRBV6-2/TRBV6-3; J gene: TRBJ2-2
CDR3 DNA: TGTGCCAGTAGTACGCCGACCCCGGGAGGCTACACCTTC; CDR3 protein: CASSTPTPGGYTF; CDR3 length: 13; D gene: -; clone size: -; V gene: TRBV19; J gene: TRBJ1-2
CDR3 DNA: TGCAGCGCATGTGGGGCGGTGAACACTGAAGCTTTCTTT; CDR3 protein: CSACGAVNTEAFF; CDR3 length: 13; D gene: -; clone size: -; V gene: TRBV29-1; J gene: TRBJ1-1
CDR3 DNA: TGTGCCAGCAGCTTATCGACAGGGGGCGACACCGGGGAGCTGTTTTTT; CDR3 protein: CASSLSTGGDTGELFF; CDR3 length: 16; D gene: TRBD1; clone size: -; V gene: TRBV7-9; J gene: TRBJ2-2
CDR3 DNA: TGTGCCAGCAGCCAAGGGGGGGACACCGGGGAGCTGTTTTTT; CDR3 protein: CASSQGGDTGELFF; CDR3 length: 14; D gene: -; clone size: -; V gene: TRBV11-2; J gene: TRBJ2-2
CDR3 DNA: TGCGCCAGCAGTGTCCAGACAGCCTATAATTCACCCCTCCACTTT; CDR3 protein: CASSVQTAYNSPLHF; CDR3 length: 15; D gene: -; clone size: once; V gene: TRBV10-2; J gene: TRBJ1-6
CDR3 DNA: TGTGCCAGCAGTGTGAGGGGACAGCTCAATCAGCCCCAGCATTTT; CDR3 protein: CASSVRGQLNQPQHF; CDR3 length: 15; D gene: TRBD1; clone size: -; V gene: TRBV2; J gene: TRBJ1-5
CDR3 DNA: TGTGCCAGTAGTATCGGGGGCGGGAGATACACCTTC; CDR3 protein: CASSIGGGRYTF; CDR3 length: 12; D gene: -; clone size: -; V gene: TRBV19; J gene: TRBJ1-2
CDR3 DNA: TGTGCCAGCAGTTGGGGGGGGACTAGCCTCTACGAGCAGTACTTC; CDR3 protein: CASSWGGTSLYEQYF; CDR3 length: 15; D gene: TRBD2; clone size: -; V gene: TRBV27; J gene: TRBJ2-7
CDR3 DNA: TGTGCCAGCAGCTTAGAACCGGGGACATCTAATTCACCCCTCCACTTT; CDR3 protein: CASSLEPGTSNSPLHF; CDR3 length: 16; D gene: -; clone size: -; V gene: TRBV7-2; J gene: TRBJ1-6
CDR3 DNA: TGCGCCAGCAGCCAAGACCCCAGGGTAGCTAACTATGGCTACACCTTC; CDR3 protein: CASSQDPRVANYGYTF; CDR3 length: 16; D gene: -; clone size: -; V gene: TRBV4-1; J gene: TRBJ1-2
CDR3 DNA: TGTGCCAGCAGTGACAGGGGCGGGATCGGCGAGCAGTTCTTC; CDR3 protein: CASSDRGGIGEQFF; CDR3 length: 14; D gene: -; clone size: -; V gene: TRBV6-4; J gene: TRBJ2-1
CDR3 DNA: TGCGCCAGCAGCCAAGGAAGGGGGTTCCAAGATGGCTACACCTTC; CDR3 protein: CASSQGRGFQDGYTF; CDR3 length: 15; D gene: -; clone size: -; V gene: TRBV4-3; J gene: TRBJ1-2
CDR3 DNA: TGTGCCAGCAGCCCGGAGTTAATTGGACCCCTCCACTTT; CDR3 protein: CASSPELIGPLHF; CDR3 length: 13; D gene: -; clone size: -; V gene: TRBV7-2; J gene: TRBJ1-6
CDR3 DNA: TGTGCCAGAAGCTTTCCCTATCAGCCCCAGCATTTT; CDR3 protein: CARSFPYQPQHF; CDR3 length: 12; D gene: -; clone size: -; V gene: TRBV5-3; J gene: TRBJ1-5
CDR3 DNA: TGTGCCAGCTCGGACTCTTGGGGAGGGAACACTGAAGCTTTCTTT; CDR3 protein: CASSDSWGGNTEAFF; CDR3 length: 15; D gene: -; clone size: -; V gene: TRBV18; J gene: TRBJ1-1
CDR3 DNA: TGTGCCATCAGTGAGGGACATTTTCGAGCCAAAAACATTCAGTACTTC; CDR3 protein: CAISEGHFRAKNIQYF; CDR3 length: 16; D gene: -; clone size: -; V gene: TRBV10-3; J gene: TRBJ2-4
CDR3 DNA: TGCGCCAGCAGCGGGGGACTAGCGGGTAGCTCCTACAATGAGCAGTTCTTC; CDR3 protein: CASSGGLAGSSYNEQFF; CDR3 length: 17; D gene: TRBD2; clone size: -; V gene: TRBV5-1; J gene: TRBJ2-1
CDR3 DNA: TGTGCCAGCAGCCAAGCGTCTAGGGGGGGCTTCTCCTACGAGCAGTACTTC; CDR3 protein: CASSQASRGGFSYEQYF; CDR3 length: 17; D gene: -; clone size: -; V gene: TRBV4-2; J gene: TRBJ2-7
CDR3 DNA: TGTGCCAGCAGTTACTCCCTTTGGGGGGAGAACACTGAAGCTTTCTTT; CDR3 protein: CASSYSLWGENTEAFF; CDR3 length: 16; D gene: -; clone size: once; V gene: TRBV6-6; J gene: TRBJ1-1
CDR3 DNA: TGTGCCAGCAGTCCAGGGGGTAGAGACAATCAGCCCCAGCATTTT; CDR3 protein: CASSPGGRDNQPQHF; CDR3 length: 15; D gene: TRBD1; clone size: -; V gene: TRBV7-9; J gene: TRBJ1-5
CDR3 DNA: TGTGCCAGCAGCTTTGCGGGACTAGCGGGCCTCACAGATACGCAGTATTTT; CDR3 protein: CASSFAGLAGLTDTQYF; CDR3 length: 17; D gene: TRBD2; clone size: -; V gene: TRBV5-4; J gene: TRBJ2-3
CDR3 DNA: TGTGCCAGTAGGGCAGGGCCCCACACTGAAGCTTTCTTT; CDR3 protein: CASRAGPHTEAFF; CDR3 length: 13; D gene: -; clone size: -; V gene: TRBV19; J gene: TRBJ1-1
CDR3 DNA: TGTGCCAGCAGTCCCGCCCCCCGGACAGTAAAACCCTTCTCCTACGAGCAGTACTTC; CDR3 protein: CASSPAPRTVKPFSYEQYF; CDR3 length: 19; D gene: -; clone size: -; V gene: TRBV27; J gene: TRBJ2-7
CDR3 DNA: TGTGCCAGCAGCTTGCCCATTGGGACAGGGCAGTCTGGGGCCAACGTCCTGACTTTC; CDR3 protein: CASSLPIGTGQSGANVLTF; CDR3 length: 19; D gene: TRBD1; clone size: -; V gene: TRBV5-4; J gene: TRBJ2-6
CDR3 DNA: TGTGCCAGCAGCCAAGAGGGGACAGGGGGAACTGAAGCTTTCTTT; CDR3 protein: CASSQEGTGGTEAFF; CDR3 length: 15; D gene: TRBD1; clone size: once; V gene: TRBV4-2; J gene: TRBJ1-1
CDR3 DNA: TGTGCCAGCAGCCAAGTCCCAGGCTACAATGAGCAGTTCTTC; CDR3 protein: CASSQVPGYNEQFF; CDR3 length: 14; D gene: -; clone size: few; V gene: TRBV3-1/TRBV3-2; J gene: TRBJ2-1
CDR3 DNA: TGCGCCAGCAGCACTGGAGGGCCTGGGGCTTTCTTT; CDR3 protein: CASSTGGPGAFF; CDR3 length: 12; D gene: -; clone size: once; V gene: TRBV5-1; J gene: TRBJ1-1
CDR3 DNA: TGTGCCAGCAGCTTGGGCGGGAGGTCGGAGCAGTACTTC; CDR3 protein: CASSLGGRSEQYF; CDR3 length: 13; D gene: TRBD2; clone size: -; V gene: TRBV7-2; J gene: TRBJ2-7
CDR3 DNA: TGTGCCAGCAGTCCCCTTGGGGCAGGGGGAGGTGGCTACACCTTC; CDR3 protein: CASSPLGAGGGGYTF; CDR3 length: 15; D gene: TRBD1; clone size: -; V gene: TRBV27; J gene: TRBJ1-2
CDR3 DNA: TGCAGCGTTGAGGGGGGGACAGGGTATGGCTACACCTTC; CDR3 protein: CSVEGGTGYGYTF; CDR3 length: 13; D gene: TRBD1; clone size: -; V gene: TRBV29-1; J gene: TRBJ1-2
CDR3 DNA: TGTGCCAGCAGCGCCCAGGGGAGCTCCTACAATGAGCAGTTCTTC; CDR3 protein: CASSAQGSSYNEQFF; CDR3 length: 15; D gene: -; clone size: once; V gene: TRBV9; J gene: TRBJ2-1
CDR3 DNA: TGTGCCAGCAGCCCTACTATGGGACACCAGTACGAGCAGTACTTC; CDR3 protein: CASSPTMGHQYEQYF; CDR3 length: 15; D gene: -; clone size: -; V gene: TRBV21-1; J gene: TRBJ2-7
CDR3 DNA: TGTGCCAGCAGCCAAGGGGAAGGGGCGGGGAAGCCCCAGCATTTT; CDR3 protein: CASSQGEGAGKPQHF; CDR3 length: 15; D gene: -; clone size: -; V gene: TRBV3-1/TRBV3-2; J gene: TRBJ1-5
CDR3 DNA: TGTGCCAGCAGCCGCACCGACAGGGATGCCTACGAGCAGTACTTC; CDR3 protein: CASSRTDRDAYEQYF; CDR3 length: 15; D gene: TRBD1; clone size: -; V gene: TRBV5-4; J gene: TRBJ2-7
CDR3 DNA: TGTGCCAGCAGTTACTCGAGAGCAAACTATGGCTACACCTTC; CDR3 protein: CASSYSRANYGYTF; CDR3 length: 14; D gene: -; clone size: -; V gene: TRBV6-5; J gene: TRBJ1-2
CDR3 DNA: TGTGCCAGCAGCTTTCCGGACGGGGATCAGCCCCAGCATTTT; CDR3 protein: CASSFPDGDQPQHF; CDR3 length: 14; D gene: -; clone size: -; V gene: TRBV5-5; J gene: TRBJ1-5
CDR3 DNA: TGTGCCAGCAGCCCGATTGCCCCAAGGAGGGAGAGGGGCTACACCTTC; CDR3 protein: CASSPIAPRRERGYTF; CDR3 length: 16; D gene: -; clone size: once; V gene: TRBV14; J gene: TRBJ1-2
CDR3 DNA: TGTGCCAGCTCACCACCTGTGGCGAACACTGAAGCTTTCTTT; CDR3 protein: CASSPPVANTEAFF; CDR3 length: 14; D gene: -; clone size: -; V gene: TRBV18; J gene: TRBJ1-1